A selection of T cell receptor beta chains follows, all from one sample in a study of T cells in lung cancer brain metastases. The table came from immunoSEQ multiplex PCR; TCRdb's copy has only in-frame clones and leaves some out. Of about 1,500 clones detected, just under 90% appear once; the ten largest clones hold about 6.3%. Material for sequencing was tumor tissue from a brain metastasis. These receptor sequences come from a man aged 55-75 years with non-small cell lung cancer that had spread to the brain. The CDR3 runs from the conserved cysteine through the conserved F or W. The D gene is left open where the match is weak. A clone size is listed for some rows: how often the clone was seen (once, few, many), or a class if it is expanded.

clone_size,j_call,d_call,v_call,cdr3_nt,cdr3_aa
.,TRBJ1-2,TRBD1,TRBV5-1,TGCGCCAGCAGCCCAAACCTACAGGGGCCGGGTGGCTACACCTTC,CASSPNLQGPGGYTF
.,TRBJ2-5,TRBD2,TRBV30,TGTGCCTGGAGGGGGACTAGCGGGAACCAAGAGACCCAGTACTTC,CAWRGTSGNQETQYF
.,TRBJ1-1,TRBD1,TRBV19,TGTGCCAGTAGGACAGGGACGGTAGCTTTCTTT,CASRTGTVAFF
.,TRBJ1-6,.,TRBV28,TGTGCCAGCGGAGAGTTACAGTTCTACTCCCTCCACTTT,CASGELQFYSLHF
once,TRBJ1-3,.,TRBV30,TGTGCCTGGGACAGAGGAAACACCATATATTTT,CAWDRGNTIYF
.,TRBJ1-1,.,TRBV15,TGTGCCACCAGCAGAGATCTGGTTAGGGGAACTGAAGCTTTCTTT,CATSRDLVRGTEAFF
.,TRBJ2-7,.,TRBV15,TGTGCCACCAGCAGAGTCGGGGGCGAGCAGTACTTC,CATSRVGGEQYF
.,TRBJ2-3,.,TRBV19,TGTGCCAGTAGTATTGTGAAGGGACTTCCCACAGATACGCAGTATTTT,CASSIVKGLPTDTQYF
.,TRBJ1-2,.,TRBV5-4,TGTGCCAGCAGCCCATTGAGAGGGGACTATGGCTACACCTTC,CASSPLRGDYGYTF
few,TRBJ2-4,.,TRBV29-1,TGCAGCGTTGAACCCTGGTCCAAAAACATTCAGTACTTC,CSVEPWSKNIQYF
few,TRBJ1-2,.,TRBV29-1,TGCAGCGTTGAGGAAAACGTCCGGGCGGGGTACACCTTC,CSVEENVRAGYTF
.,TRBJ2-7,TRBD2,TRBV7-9,TGTGCCAGCAGCTCGAGCGGGGGAGTCTACGAGCAGTACTTC,CASSSSGGVYEQYF
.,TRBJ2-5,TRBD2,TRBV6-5,TGTGCCAGCATTCGGACTAGGGCGGGTGGGACCCAGTACTTC,CASIRTRAGGTQYF
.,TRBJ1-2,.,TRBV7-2,TGTGCCAGCAGCCTGGACATATATGGCTACACCTTC,CASSLDIYGYTF
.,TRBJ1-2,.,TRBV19,TGTGCCAGTAGAAATCTTCACAGGGAGGGTAGCTATGGCTACACCTTC,CASRNLHREGSYGYTF
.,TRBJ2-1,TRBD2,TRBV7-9,TGTGCCAGCAGCTTCCGGCGGGCCCTGGGAGGGAATGAGCAGTTCTTC,CASSFRRALGGNEQFF
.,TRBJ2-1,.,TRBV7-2,TGTGCCAGCAGCGCGAAGGGGACATACTCTGGAAGTGAGCAGTTCTTC,CASSAKGTYSGSEQFF
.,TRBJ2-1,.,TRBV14,TGTGCCAGCAGCCAAGCGGACTTGAGTTCCTACAATGAGCAGTTCTTC,CASSQADLSSYNEQFF
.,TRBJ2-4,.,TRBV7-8,TGTGCCAGCAGCTTAGCATTTTCGGGAAACATTCAGTACTTC,CASSLAFSGNIQYF
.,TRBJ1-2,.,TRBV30,TGTGCCTCTACTGCTCGGGGCTATGGCTACACCTTC,CASTARGYGYTF
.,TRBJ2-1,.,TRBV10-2,TGCGCCAGCGGGCGACAGGTGTTCAATGAGCAGTTCTTC,CASGRQVFNEQFF
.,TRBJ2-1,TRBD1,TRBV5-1,TGCGCCAGCAGCTCCGTAGGGACAGGGAGTTACGGTGAGCAGTTCTTC,CASSSVGTGSYGEQFF
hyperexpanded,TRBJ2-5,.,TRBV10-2,TGCGCCAGTACACTAGCTGCTCCTCAAGAGACCCAGTACTTC,CASTLAAPQETQYF
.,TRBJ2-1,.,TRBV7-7,TGTGCCAGCAGCTTAGGTCGCAGTTACAATGAGCAGTTCTTC,CASSLGRSYNEQFF
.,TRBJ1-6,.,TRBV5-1,TGCGCCAGCAGCTTGGAACAGGGCTCACCCCTCCACTTT,CASSLEQGSPLHF
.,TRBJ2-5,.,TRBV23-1,TGCGCCAGCAGTCGCTGGACAGGGAGGGGGACCCAAGAGACCCAGTACTTC,CASSRWTGRGTQETQYF
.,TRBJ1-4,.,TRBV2,TGTGCCAGCAGCGTGGGTATCAATGAAAAACTGTTTTTT,CASSVGINEKLFF
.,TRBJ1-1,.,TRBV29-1,TGCAGCGTGAAACCGGACATGAACACTGAAGCTTTCTTT,CSVKPDMNTEAFF
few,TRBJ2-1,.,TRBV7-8,TGTGCCAGCAGCTTAGAGGGGTATGAGCAGTTCTTC,CASSLEGYEQFF
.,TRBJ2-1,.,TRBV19,TGTGCCAGTAGTAGAGGGAGCTCCTACAATGAGCAGTTCTTC,CASSRGSSYNEQFF
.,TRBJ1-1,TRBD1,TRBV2,TGTGCCAGCAGTGGACAGGGTTTGACTGAAGCTTTCTTT,CASSGQGLTEAFF
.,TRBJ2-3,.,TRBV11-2,TGTGCCAGCAGCTTAGCGGCGGAAGCAGATACGCAGTATTTT,CASSLAAEADTQYF
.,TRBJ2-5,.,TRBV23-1,TGCGCCAGCCTGGGGGAGACCCAGTACTTC,CASLGETQYF
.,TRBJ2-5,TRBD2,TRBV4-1,TGCGCCAGCAGCCAAGAACTCGGGACTAGCGGGGGAAAGACCCAGTACTTC,CASSQELGTSGGKTQYF
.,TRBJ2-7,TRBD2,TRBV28,TGTGCCAGCAGTTTATTAGGCGGGGGGAACTACGAGCAGTACTTC,CASSLLGGGNYEQYF
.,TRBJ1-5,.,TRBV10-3,TGTGCCATCAGTGAGTCAGGTCAGAATAGCAATCAGCCCCAGCATTTT,CAISESGQNSNQPQHF
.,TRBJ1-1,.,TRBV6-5,TGTGCCAGCAGTTACCGAAGACAGGCGAGTTTCACTGAAGCTTTCTTT,CASSYRRQASFTEAFF
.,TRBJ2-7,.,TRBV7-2,TGTGCCAGCACCCTGAACGCAGGGGCTTACGAGCAGTACTTC,CASTLNAGAYEQYF
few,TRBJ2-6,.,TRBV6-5,TGTGCCAGCAGGAAATCTGGGGCCAACGTCCTGACTTTC,CASRKSGANVLTF
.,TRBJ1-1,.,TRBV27,TGTGCCAGCAGTTTATCCTCAGGTAGGGAAGCTTTCTTT,CASSLSSGREAFF
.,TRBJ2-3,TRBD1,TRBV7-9,TGTGCCAGCAGCCCATGGGACAGCTCTAGCACAGATACGCAGTATTTT,CASSPWDSSSTDTQYF
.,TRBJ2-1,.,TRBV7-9,TGTGCCAGCAGCTTAGTGGGGGACGCTTTGGATGAGCAGTTCTTC,CASSLVGDALDEQFF
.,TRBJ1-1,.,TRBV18,TGTGCCAGCTCACCGGGACGGGCGGGGACTGAAGCTTTCTTT,CASSPGRAGTEAFF
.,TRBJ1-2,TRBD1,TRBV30,TGTGCCTGGAACCTAGGGACAGGCTATGGCTACACCTTC,CAWNLGTGYGYTF
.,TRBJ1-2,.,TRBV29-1,TGCAGCGCGGAAACAGGGAACTATGGCTACACCTTC,CSAETGNYGYTF
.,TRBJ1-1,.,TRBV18,TGTGCCAGCTCACCACAGGTGGGCACTGAAGCTTTCTTT,CASSPQVGTEAFF
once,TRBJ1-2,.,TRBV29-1,TGCACCACTGCCGAGGGGGACTATGGCTACACCTTC,CTTAEGDYGYTF
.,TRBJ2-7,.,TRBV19,TGTGCCAGTAGTATAGACCAGGCCCATCCCCAGCAGTACTTC,CASSIDQAHPQQYF
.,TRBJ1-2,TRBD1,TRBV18,TGTGCCAGCTCATCCCGACAGGGGGCAGGTGATGGCTACACCTTC,CASSSRQGAGDGYTF
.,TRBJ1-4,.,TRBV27,TGTGCCAGCAGTTACAGGGCGCGGGGAAAACTGTTTTTT,CASSYRARGKLFF
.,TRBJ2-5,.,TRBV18,TGTGCCAGCGTAGCAGGAGGGACGCTTCAAGAGACCCAGTACTTC,CASVAGGTLQETQYF
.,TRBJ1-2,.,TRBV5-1,TGCGCCAGCAGCTTGCGTAGGGGCTATGGCTACACCTTC,CASSLRRGYGYTF
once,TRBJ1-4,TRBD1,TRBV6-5,TGTGCCAGCAGTTACGGACAGGGGAATGAAAAACTGTTTTTT,CASSYGQGNEKLFF